This T cell receptor (beta chain) was identified during a study of blood T cell repertoires in COVID-19. Study-wide context: T cells, B-cell-depleted T cells, or PBMCs provided the cDNA or gDNA that served as material.

In the authors' workflow: Scientists estimated how many nucleated cells there were by amplifying reference gene primers. Method: immunoSEQ multiplex PCR; TCRdb's copy keeps in-frame clones and lacks some. V and J calls and clone size are as listed in that table; D and trimming were resolved from the DNA. The table lists roughly 59,000 clones, 60% to 80% of them singletons. Trimming stripped 8 bases from V and 3 bases from J, with 7 bases between. Germline V gene lookup returns CDR1 SGHNT and CDR2 YENEEA. This CDR3 comprises 12 residues. This receptor was taken from a man older than 75 with acute or convalescent COVID-19. This rearrangement joins TRBV11-3 to TRBJ2-2; a weak D match, TRBD1 (5 bases). Sequenced material: peripheral blood. CDR3 protein: CASARDTGELFF. CDR3 coding DNA: TGTGCCAGCGCCAGGGACACCGGGGAGCTGTTTTTT.